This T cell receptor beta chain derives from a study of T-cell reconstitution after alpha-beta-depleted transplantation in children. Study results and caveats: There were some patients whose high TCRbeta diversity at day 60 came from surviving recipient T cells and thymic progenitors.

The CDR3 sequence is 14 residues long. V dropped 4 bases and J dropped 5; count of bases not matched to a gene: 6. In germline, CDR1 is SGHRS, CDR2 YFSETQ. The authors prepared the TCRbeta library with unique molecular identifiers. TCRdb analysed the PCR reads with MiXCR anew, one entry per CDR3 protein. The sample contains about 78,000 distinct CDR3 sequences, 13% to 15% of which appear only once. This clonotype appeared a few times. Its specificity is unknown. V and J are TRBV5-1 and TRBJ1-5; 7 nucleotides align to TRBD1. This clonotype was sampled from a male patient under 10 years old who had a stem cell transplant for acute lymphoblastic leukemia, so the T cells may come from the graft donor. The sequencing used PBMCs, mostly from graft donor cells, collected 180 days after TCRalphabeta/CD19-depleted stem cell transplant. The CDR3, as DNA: TGCGCCAGCAGCGTCCGGACAGGCGATCAGCCCCAGCATTTT. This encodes CASSVRTGDQPQHF.